This T cell receptor (beta chain) was recovered during a study of T cell responses to AZD1222 COVID-19 vaccine. Details on this clone: Its matching antigen is unknown.

The CDR3 sequence is 16 residues long. Germline values: CDR1 SGHRS, CDR2 YFSETQ. V was pared by 0 bases and J by 8 bases, with 17 bases between. Generated by immunoSEQ multiplex PCR, the TCRdb table keeps only in-frame clones and is missing some. The data show approximately 190,000 clones, with approximately 92% seen just once and 1% to 1.5% held by the top ten. Study-level findings and limits: At 160-218 and 743-854, vaccine-associated CD4 TCRs were dominant, and they spanned spike. The repertoires were collected only after the peak T cell response.

The source of this sequence is an adult in good health. The sample was peripheral blood, taken on day 0 of AZD1222 vaccination. The chain employs TRBV5-1 and TRBJ2-2; possibly TRBD2 for D (7 bases). CDR3 bases: TGCGCCAGCAGCTTGGTTTCTAGCGGCGGGACAGGGGAGCTGTTTTTT. This translates into CASSLVSSGGTGELFF.